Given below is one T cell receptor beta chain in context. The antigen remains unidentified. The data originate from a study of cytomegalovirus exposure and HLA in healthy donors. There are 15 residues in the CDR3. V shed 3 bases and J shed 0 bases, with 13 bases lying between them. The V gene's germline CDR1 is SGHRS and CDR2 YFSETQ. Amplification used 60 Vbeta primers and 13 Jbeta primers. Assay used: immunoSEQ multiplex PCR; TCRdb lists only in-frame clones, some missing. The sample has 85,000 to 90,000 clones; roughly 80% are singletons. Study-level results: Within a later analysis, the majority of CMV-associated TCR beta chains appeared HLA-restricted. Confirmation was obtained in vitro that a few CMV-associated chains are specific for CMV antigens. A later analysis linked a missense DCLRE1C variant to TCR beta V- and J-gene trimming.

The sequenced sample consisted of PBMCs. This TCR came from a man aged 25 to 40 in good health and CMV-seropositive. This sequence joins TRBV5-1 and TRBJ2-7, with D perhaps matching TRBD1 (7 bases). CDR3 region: CASSWGDRSSYEQYF. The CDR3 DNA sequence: TGCGCCAGCAGCTGGGGGGACAGAAGCTCCTACGAGCAGTACTTC.